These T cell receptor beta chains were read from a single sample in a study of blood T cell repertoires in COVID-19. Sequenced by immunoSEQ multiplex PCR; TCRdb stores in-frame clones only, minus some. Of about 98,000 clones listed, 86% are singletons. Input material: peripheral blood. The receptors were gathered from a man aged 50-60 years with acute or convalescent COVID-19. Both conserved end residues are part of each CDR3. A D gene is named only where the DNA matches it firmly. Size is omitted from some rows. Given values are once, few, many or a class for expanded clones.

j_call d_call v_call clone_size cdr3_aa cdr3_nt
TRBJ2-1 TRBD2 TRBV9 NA CASSVETSGGNEQFF TGTGCCAGCAGCGTAGAGACTAGCGGGGGCAATGAGCAGTTCTTC
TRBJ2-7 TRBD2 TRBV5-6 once CASSLPSGGPYEQYF TGTGCCAGCAGCTTGCCTAGCGGGGGACCGTACGAGCAGTACTTC
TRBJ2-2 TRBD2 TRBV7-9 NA CASSLTTSGENTGELFF TGTGCCAGCAGCCTCACGACTAGCGGGGAGAACACCGGGGAGCTGTTTTTT
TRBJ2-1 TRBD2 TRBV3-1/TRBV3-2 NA CASSQGGLAGGNEQFF TGTGCCAGCAGCCAAGGAGGACTAGCGGGAGGCAATGAGCAGTTCTTC
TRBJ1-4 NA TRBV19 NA CASSSRGGSEKLFF TGTGCCAGTAGCTCGAGGGGGGGGAGCGAAAAACTGTTTTTT
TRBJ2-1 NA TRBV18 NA CATSIDRVSYNEQFF TGTGCCACCTCTATCGACCGGGTCTCCTACAATGAGCAGTTCTTC
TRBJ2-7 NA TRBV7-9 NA CASSVRLALYDEQYF TGTGCCAGCAGCGTACGTTTGGCCTTATACGACGAGCAGTACTTC
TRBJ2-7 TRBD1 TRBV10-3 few CAAAGSTGGYEQYF TGTGCCGCGGCTGGATCGACAGGGGGCTACGAGCAGTACTTC
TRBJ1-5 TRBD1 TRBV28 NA CASSPGTGDNQPQHF TGTGCCAGCAGTCCCGGGACAGGGGACAATCAGCCCCAGCATTTT
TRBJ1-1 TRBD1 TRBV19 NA CASSKTGEGNTEAFF TGTGCCAGTAGTAAGACAGGGGAGGGGAACACTGAAGCTTTCTTT
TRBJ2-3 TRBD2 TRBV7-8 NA CASSTPGTRGVTQYF TGTGCCAGCAGCACACCCGGGACTAGAGGTGTTACGCAGTATTTT
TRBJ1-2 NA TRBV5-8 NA CASSSTSGRDYGYTF TGTGCCAGCAGCTCGACTAGCGGGAGGGACTATGGCTACACCTTC
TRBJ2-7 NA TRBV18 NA CASSPRQPGLGEQYF TGTGCCAGCTCACCAAGACAGCCCGGCTTAGGCGAGCAGTACTTC
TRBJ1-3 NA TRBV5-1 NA CASTTGQWNSGNTIYF TGCGCCAGCACGACCGGACAGTGGAACTCTGGAAACACCATATATTTT
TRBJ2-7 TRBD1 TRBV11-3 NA CASSSLRGQPYEQYF TGTGCCAGCAGCTCGCTGAGGGGACAGCCCTACGAGCAGTACTTC
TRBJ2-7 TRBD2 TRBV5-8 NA CASSRGLAGAAEVYEQYF TGTGCCAGCAGCCGGGGACTAGCGGGAGCCGCCGAGGTATACGAGCAGTACTTC
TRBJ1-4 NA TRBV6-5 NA CASREVVKNEKLFF TGTGCCAGCAGAGAGGTTGTTAAGAATGAAAAACTGTTTTTT
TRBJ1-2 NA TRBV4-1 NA CASSPGGFDGYTF TGCGCCAGCAGCCCCGGGGGATTCGATGGCTACACCTTC
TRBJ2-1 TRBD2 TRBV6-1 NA CASSELAGGEYNEQFF TGTGCCAGCAGTGAACTAGCGGGAGGGGAGTACAATGAGCAGTTCTTC
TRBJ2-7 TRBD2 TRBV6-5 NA CASIRTSGDYEQYF TGTGCCAGCATCCGGACTAGCGGGGACTACGAGCAGTACTTC
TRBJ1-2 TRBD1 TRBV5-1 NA CASSFRDSIYYGYTF TGCGCCAGCAGCTTCCGGGACAGTATATACTATGGCTACACCTTC
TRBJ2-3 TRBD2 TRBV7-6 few CASSLTSGFLDTQYF TGTGCCAGCAGCTTGACTAGCGGTTTTCTAGATACGCAGTATTTT
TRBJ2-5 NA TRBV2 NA CASSETRGSQETQYF TGTGCCAGCAGTGAAACCCGTGGCAGCCAAGAGACCCAGTACTTC
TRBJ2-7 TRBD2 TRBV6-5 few CASSYSRLAGSYEQYF TGTGCCAGCAGTTACTCGAGACTAGCGGGTTCCTACGAGCAGTACTTC
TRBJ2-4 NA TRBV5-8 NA CASATGRAIAKNIQYF TGTGCCAGTGCGACTGGGCGGGCAATAGCCAAAAACATTCAGTACTTC
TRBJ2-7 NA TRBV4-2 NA CASSQYRVVVYEQYF TGTGCCAGCAGCCAGTACAGGGTCGTAGTTTACGAGCAGTACTTC
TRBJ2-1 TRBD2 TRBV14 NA CASSQDRIAGSQQFF TGTGCCAGCAGCCAAGATCGAATAGCGGGAAGCCAGCAGTTCTTC
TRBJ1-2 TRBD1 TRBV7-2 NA CASSLGTGDGYTF TGTGCCAGCAGCTTAGGGACAGGCGATGGCTACACCTTC
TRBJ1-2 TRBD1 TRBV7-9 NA CASSLGTTGGSYGYTF TGTGCCAGCAGCTTAGGTACGACAGGGGGAAGCTATGGCTACACCTTC